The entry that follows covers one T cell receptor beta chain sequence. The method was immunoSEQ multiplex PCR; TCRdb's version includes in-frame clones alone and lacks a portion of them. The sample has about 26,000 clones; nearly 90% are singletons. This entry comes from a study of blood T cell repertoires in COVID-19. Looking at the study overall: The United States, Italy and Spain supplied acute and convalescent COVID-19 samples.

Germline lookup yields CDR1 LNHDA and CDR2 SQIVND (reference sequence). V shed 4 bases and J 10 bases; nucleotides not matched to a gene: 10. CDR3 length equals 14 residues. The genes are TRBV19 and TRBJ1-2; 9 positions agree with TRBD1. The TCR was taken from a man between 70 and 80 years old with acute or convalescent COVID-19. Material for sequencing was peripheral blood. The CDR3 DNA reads TGTGCCAGTAGTACGGACCGGGACAGGGAGTCCTACACCTTC. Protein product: CASSTDRDRESYTF.